A selection of T cell receptor beta chains follows, all from one sample in a study of shared clonotypes between healthy human individuals. The protocol was immunoSEQ multiplex PCR, while the TCRdb copy is restricted to in-frame clones and leaves out a portion. The repertoire holds around 500,000 clones, with 70% to 85% as singletons. Sequencing used PBMCs. The receptor set was obtained from a woman between 35 and 50 years old in good health. Some clones in this sample may be carry-over from other donors' samples. Both conserved end residues are trimmed from each CDR3.

AWSVPPSPLH,TRBV30,TRBJ1-6
ASSLNRGTYEQY,TRBV5-1,TRBJ2-7
ASSGTSGSSYEQY,TRBV25-1,TRBJ2-7
SVAPTSGRSDEQF,TRBV29-1,TRBJ2-1
ASRYGGTGEKLF,TRBV6-5,TRBJ1-4
TSSQGRTSGTQKSYEQY,TRBV1,TRBJ2-7
ASSPPGGPGELF,TRBV7-9,TRBJ2-2
ASSYQGTETQY,TRBV7-9,TRBJ2-5
ASRRTGYEQY,TRBV6-1,TRBJ2-7
AWSVLAGFLGEQY,TRBV30,TRBJ2-7
ASGPTHTDTQY,TRBV19,TRBJ2-3
ASSSGLAGAADTQY,TRBV5-1,TRBJ2-3
ASSGTERIEQY,TRBV2,TRBJ2-7